This TCR beta chain is from a study of shared clonotypes between healthy human individuals. CDR1 and CDR2 from the germline V gene are SGDLS and YYNGEE. Germline trimming cut 2 bases from V and 6 bases from J; bases unmatched to any gene: 7. The CDR3 contains 18 residues. Generated by immunoSEQ multiplex PCR, the TCRdb table keeps only in-frame clones and is missing some. This sample yields some 1 million clones, of which 65% to 80% are seen a single time; about 1.4% belongs to the top ten. The source material was memory CD4+ T cells sorted from blood. The subset denotes: CD45RA-negative fraction. The receptor's source is a man in his late teens or twenties in good health. This sequence joins TRBV9 and TRBJ2-2; 16 bases fit TRBD2. CDR3 sequence reads: CASSVSGTSGRAAGELFF. CDR3 coding DNA: TGTGCCAGCAGCGTCTCCGGGACTAGCGGGAGGGCCGCCGGGGAGCTGTTTTTT. The full variable domain, its missing parts supplied by reference TRBV9 and TRBJ2-2, is DSGVTQTPKHLITATGQRVTLRCSPRSGDLSVYWYQQSLDQGLQFLIQYYNGEERAKGNILERFSAQQFPDLHSELNLSSLELGDSALYFCASSVSGTSGRAAGELFFGEGSRLTVL.